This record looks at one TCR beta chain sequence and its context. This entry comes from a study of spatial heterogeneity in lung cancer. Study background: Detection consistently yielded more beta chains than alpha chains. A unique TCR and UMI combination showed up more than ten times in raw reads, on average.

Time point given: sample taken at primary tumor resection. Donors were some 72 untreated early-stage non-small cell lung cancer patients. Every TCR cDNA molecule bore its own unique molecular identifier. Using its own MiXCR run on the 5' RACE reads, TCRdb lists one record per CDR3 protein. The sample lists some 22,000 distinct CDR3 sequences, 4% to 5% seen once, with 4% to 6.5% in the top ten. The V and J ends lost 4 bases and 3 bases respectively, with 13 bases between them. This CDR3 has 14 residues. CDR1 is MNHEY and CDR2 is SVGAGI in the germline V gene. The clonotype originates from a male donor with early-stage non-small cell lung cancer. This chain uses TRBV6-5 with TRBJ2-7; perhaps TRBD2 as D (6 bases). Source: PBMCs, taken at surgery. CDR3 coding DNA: TGTGCCAGCAGTTCCTGGGGGGACCGCTACGAGCAGTACTTC. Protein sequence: CASSSWGDRYEQYF.